This record concerns one T cell receptor (beta chain) sequence. The sample belongs to a study of blood T cell repertoires in COVID-19. Clones were sequenced by immunoSEQ multiplex PCR, and TCRdb holds only the in-frame ones, with some missing. The repertoire holds fewer than 35,000 clones, about 90% seen once, with 6.3% in the top ten. The germline V gene encodes CDR1 SGHRS and CDR2 YFSETQ. V was pared by 6 bases and J by 6 bases, with 7 bases of the junction left unmatched. This CDR3 contains 14 residues. The chain links TRBV5-1 to TRBJ2-2; 8 bases agree with TRBD1. Sequences were obtained from peripheral blood. This TCR came from a human donor in a cohort sampled during active COVID-19. CDR3 residues: CASTQGAHAGELFF. The CDR3, as DNA: TGCGCCAGCACCCAGGGGGCGCATGCCGGGGAGCTGTTTTTT.